The sequence of this T cell receptor beta chain was determined in a study of blood T cell repertoires in COVID-19. Study-wide context: Some COVID-19 samples were acute and others convalescent; all came from the United States, Italy and Spain.

The table came from immunoSEQ multiplex PCR; TCRdb's copy has only in-frame clones and leaves some out. The sample includes tens of thousands of clones, around 88% of them seen just once. The sample comprised peripheral blood. This TCR was recovered from a woman aged 80 or over with active or convalescent COVID-19.

The CDR3 loop reads CASRDRGLGYTF. For the CDR3, the DNA is TGTGCCAGCAGGGACAGGGGGCTCGGCTACACCTTC. The chain combines TRBV2 with TRBJ1-2; 11 nucleotides match TRBD1. The CDR3 totals 12 residues. Trimming cost V 6 bases and J 8 bases; bases outside gene matches: 2. Germline CDR1 is SNHLY and CDR2 is FYNNEI.